This T cell receptor (beta chain) was recorded in a study of T cell responses to AZD1222 COVID-19 vaccine. TCRdb's table, derived via immunoSEQ multiplex PCR, lists solely in-frame clones and lacks some. The sample contains more than 130,000 clones, 90% of which appear only once. Points on this clone: Its antigen is unknown.

Regarding the study as a whole: Vaccine-associated CD4 TCRs ranged over spike, dominating at 160-218 and 743-854. The study identified only six AZD1222 recipients as seropositive at baseline. The donors showed a predominance of white British ancestry and of females, with possible underestimation of clonal diversity.

Germline CDR1 LNHDA, CDR2 SQIVND (reference sequence). The CDR3 extends over 14 amino acids. Trimming took off 9 bases at V and 1 base at J, with 15 bases between the two ends. Sample: peripheral blood, taken on day 0 of AZD1222 vaccination. This receptor was identified in an adult in good health. The chain links TRBV19 to TRBJ1-1, with D unclear. The CDR3 DNA sequence: TGTGCCAGCGCGGCAGGCTGGAAGAACACTGAAGCTTTCTTT. It specifies CASAAGWKNTEAFF.